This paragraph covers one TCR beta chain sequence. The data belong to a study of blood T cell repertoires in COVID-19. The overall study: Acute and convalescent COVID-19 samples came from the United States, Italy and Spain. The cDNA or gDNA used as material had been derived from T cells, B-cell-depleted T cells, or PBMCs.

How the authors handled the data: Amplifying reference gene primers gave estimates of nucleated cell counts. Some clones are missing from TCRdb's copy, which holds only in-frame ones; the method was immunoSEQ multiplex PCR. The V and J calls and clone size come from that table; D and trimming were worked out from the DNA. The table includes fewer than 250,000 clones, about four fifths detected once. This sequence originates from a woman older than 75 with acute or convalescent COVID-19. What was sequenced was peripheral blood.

The CDR3 region is CASSRGRNQPQHF. The CDR3 DNA reads as TGTGCCAGCAGTCGGGGTCGTAATCAGCCCCAGCATTTT. This sequence joins TRBV5-6 and TRBJ1-5, with no clear D. The CDR3 length is 13 residues. V was cut by 5 bases and J by 4 bases, with 10 bases left in between. CDR1 SGHDT and CDR2 YYEEEE come from the germline V gene.